This TCR beta chain was obtained from a study of blood T cell repertoires in COVID-19. Assay: immunoSEQ multiplex PCR; the TCRdb copy retains only in-frame clones and omits some. The table lists 95,000 to 150,000 clones, around 76% of them singletons. The TCR was taken from a man aged 55 to 70 with acute or convalescent COVID-19. The sample comprised peripheral blood.

This CDR3 reads CSVYRGGVVGAFF. The CDR3 bases are TGCAGCGTTTATCGAGGGGGAGTGGTTGGGGCTTTCTTT. V usage is TRBV29-1 and J usage is TRBJ1-1, with D tentatively TRBD1 (6 bases). With 5 bases removed from V and 11 bases from J, the gap between germline ends came to 21 bases. CDR1 is SQVTM, CDR2 ANQGSEA, per germline. The CDR3 loop spans 13 amino acids.